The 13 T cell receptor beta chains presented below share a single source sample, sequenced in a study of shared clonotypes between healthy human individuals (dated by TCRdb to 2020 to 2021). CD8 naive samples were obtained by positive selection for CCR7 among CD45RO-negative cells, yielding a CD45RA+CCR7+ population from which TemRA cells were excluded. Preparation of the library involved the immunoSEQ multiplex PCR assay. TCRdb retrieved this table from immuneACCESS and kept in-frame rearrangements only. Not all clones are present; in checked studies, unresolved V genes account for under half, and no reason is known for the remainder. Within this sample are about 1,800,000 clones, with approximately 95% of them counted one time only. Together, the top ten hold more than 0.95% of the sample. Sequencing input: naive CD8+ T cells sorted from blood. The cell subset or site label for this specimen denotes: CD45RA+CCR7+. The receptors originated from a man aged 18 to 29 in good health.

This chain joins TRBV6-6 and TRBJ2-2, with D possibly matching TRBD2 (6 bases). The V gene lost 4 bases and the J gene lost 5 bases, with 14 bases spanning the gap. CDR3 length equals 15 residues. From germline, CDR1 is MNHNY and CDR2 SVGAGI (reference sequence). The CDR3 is CASSSVSGGTGELFF. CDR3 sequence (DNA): TGTGCCAGCAGTTCCGTCTCCGGGGGTACCGGGGAGCTGTTTTTT.

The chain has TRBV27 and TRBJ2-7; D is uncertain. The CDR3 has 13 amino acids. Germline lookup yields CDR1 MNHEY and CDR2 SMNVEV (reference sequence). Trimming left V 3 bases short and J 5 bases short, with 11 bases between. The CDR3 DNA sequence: TGTGCCAGCAGTTTTGGGGTCTCAGACGAGCAGTACTTC. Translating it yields CASSFGVSDEQYF.

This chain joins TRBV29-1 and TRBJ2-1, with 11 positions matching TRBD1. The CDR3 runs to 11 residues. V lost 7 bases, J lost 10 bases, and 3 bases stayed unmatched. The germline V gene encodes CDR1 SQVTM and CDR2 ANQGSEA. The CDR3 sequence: CSARTGGEQFF. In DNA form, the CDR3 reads TGCAGCGCCCGGACAGGGGGCGAGCAGTTCTTC.

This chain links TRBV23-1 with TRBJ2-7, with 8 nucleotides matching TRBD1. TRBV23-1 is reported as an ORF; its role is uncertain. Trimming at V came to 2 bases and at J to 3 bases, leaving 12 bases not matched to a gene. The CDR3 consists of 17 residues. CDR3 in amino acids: CASSQPSGDRGRYEQYF. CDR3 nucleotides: TGCGCCAGCAGTCAACCCTCGGGAGACAGGGGTCGCTACGAGCAGTACTTC.

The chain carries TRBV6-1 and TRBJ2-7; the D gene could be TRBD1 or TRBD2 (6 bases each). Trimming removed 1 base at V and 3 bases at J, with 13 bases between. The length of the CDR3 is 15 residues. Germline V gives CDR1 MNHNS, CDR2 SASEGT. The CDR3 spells CASSEGGDTVYEQYF. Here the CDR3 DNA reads TGTGCCAGCAGTGAAGGGGGGGACACTGTCTACGAGCAGTACTTC.

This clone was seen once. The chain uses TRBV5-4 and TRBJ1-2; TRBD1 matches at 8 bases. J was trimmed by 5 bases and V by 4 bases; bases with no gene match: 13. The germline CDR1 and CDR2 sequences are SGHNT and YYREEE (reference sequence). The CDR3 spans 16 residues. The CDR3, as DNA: TGTGCCAGCAGCGACCAGACAGGGGCGGTCATTTATGGCTACACCTTC. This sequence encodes CASSDQTGAVIYGYTF.

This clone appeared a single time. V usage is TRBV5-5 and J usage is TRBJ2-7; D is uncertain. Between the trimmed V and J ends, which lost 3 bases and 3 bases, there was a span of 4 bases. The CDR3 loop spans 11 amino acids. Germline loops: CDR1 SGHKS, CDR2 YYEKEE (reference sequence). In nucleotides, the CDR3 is TGTGCCAGCAGCTGGGACTACGAGCAGTACTTC. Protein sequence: CASSWDYEQYF.

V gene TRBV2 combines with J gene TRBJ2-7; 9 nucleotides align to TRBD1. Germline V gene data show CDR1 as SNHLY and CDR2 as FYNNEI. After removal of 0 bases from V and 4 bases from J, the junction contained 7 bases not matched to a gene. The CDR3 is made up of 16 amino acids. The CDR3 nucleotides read TGTGCCAGCAGTGAAGCCGGGACAGGGAAAAAATACGAGCAGTACTTC. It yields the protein CASSEAGTGKKYEQYF.

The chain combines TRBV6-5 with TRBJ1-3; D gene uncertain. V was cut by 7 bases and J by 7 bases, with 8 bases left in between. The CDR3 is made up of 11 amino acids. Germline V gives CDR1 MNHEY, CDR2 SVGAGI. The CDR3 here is CASMAGNTIYF. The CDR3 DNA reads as TGTGCCAGCATGGCCGGGAACACCATATATTTT.

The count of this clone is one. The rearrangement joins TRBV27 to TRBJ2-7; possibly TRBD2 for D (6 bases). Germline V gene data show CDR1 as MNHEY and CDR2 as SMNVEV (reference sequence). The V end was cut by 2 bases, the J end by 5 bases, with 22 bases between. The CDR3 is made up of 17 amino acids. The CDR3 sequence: CASSLTTPYGGTHEQYF. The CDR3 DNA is TGTGCCAGCAGTTTAACGACCCCATACGGGGGTACCCACGAGCAGTACTTC.

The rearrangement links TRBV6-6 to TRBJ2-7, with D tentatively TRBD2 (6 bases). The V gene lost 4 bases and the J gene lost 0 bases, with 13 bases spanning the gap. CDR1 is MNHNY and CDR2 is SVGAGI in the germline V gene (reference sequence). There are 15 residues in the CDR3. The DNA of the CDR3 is TGTGCCAGCAGTTCCGAGCGGGTAAGCTCCTACGAGCAGTACTTC. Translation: CASSSERVSSYEQYF.

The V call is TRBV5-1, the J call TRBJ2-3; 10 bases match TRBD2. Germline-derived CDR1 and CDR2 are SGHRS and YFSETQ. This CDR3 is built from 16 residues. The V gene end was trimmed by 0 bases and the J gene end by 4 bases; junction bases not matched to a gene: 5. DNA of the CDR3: TGCGCCAGCAGCTTGGTTAGCGGGGGGAATTCAGATACGCAGTATTTT. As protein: CASSLVSGGNSDTQYF.

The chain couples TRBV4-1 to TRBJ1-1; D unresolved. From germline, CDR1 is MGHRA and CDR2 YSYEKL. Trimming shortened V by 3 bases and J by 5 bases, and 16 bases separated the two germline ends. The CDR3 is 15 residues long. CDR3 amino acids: CASSQPHSGVTEAFF. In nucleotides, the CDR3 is TGCGCCAGCAGCCAGCCCCACTCCGGGGTTACTGAAGCTTTCTTT.